This T cell receptor (beta chain) was documented in a study of human CD8 memory T cell subsets. CDR1 and CDR2 (germline): SGHAT, FQNNGV. CDR3 length: 18 amino acids. Points from the study as a whole: This study sequenced T cell receptor beta chains alone.

A remark on this clonotype: What it binds is not known.

PBMC in the sample derive from buffy coats of healthy donors. Magnetic separation of the negative type served to enrich total CD8+ T cells. UMI-labeled 5' RACE was used to make TCR beta libraries. TCRdb reprocessed the 5' RACE reads and keeps a single row for each CDR3 protein, giving no DNA. The table lists 6,000 to 8,000 distinct CDR3 sequences, with approximately 25% in the top ten. The sample taken for sequencing was CD8+ T cells from PBMCs. The rearrangement links TRBV11-2 to TRBJ2-1; no DNA is available, so the TRBD1 call from TCRdb remains unchecked. The sequence derives from a human donor in good health. This chain's CDR3 is CASSHNPSQGKEYNEQFF.